The clone carrying this TCR beta chain was detected only a few times. The antigen is not known. Germline V gene data show CDR1 as SGHNT and CDR2 as YENEEA. The CDR3 runs to 12 residues. V was cut by 1 base and J by 6 bases, with 7 bases left in between. Method: immunoSEQ multiplex PCR; TCRdb's copy keeps in-frame clones and lacks some. The data show 40,000 to 45,000 clones, 85% to 95% seen once. This entry comes from a study of OX40 agonist ivuxolimab in advanced cancers. The wider study: Patients were treated with intravenous ivuxolimab, dosed at 0.01 to 10 mg/kg and infused every 2 weeks. Partial responses were achieved by three patients: one hepatocellular carcinoma, two cutaneous melanoma.

Study results and caveats: In the 0.1 to 3.0 mg/kg range, CD4+ and CD8+ blood T cells had expanded clonally by week 6.

The chain combines TRBV11-3 with TRBJ2-7; D ambiguous. This sample comprised CD4+ or CD8+ T cells sorted from blood, obtained in a trial of the OX40 agonist ivuxolimab. This receptor was identified in an adult with an advanced solid tumor such as melanoma, head and neck, liver or kidney cancer. Written as DNA, the CDR3 is TGTGCCAGCAGCTTAGGACCTGTCGAGCAGTACTTC. This gives the protein CASSLGPVEQYF.